The clone carrying this TCR beta chain was recorded a few times. Nobody among the patients had been given any treatment before thyroid surgery. The record originates from a study of metastatic and nonmetastatic thyroid tumors. As for the study in general: Across peripheral blood and tumor or nodule tissue samples taken from malignant and benign thyroid patients, the repertoires were compared with one another.

TCRdb re-processed the PCR reads through MiXCR. The sample consists of 15,000 or so clones, roughly 4% of them appearing once. Germline V CDR1 and CDR2: MDHEN, SYDVKM. The CDR3 sequence is 15 residues long. After removal of 6 bases from V and 4 bases from J, the junction contained 10 bases not matched to a gene. Source material: tumor tissue. This rearrangement joins TRBV28 to TRBJ1-2; 8 bases are a match to TRBD1. This receptor was taken from a female donor with papillary thyroid cancer or a benign thyroid nodule (not recorded which). Some clones in this sample may be carry-over from other donors' samples. CDR3 nucleotide sequence: TGTGCCAGCAGCTCCGGGACAGGCTCCATCTATGGCTACACCTTC. This gives the protein CASSSGTGSIYGYTF.